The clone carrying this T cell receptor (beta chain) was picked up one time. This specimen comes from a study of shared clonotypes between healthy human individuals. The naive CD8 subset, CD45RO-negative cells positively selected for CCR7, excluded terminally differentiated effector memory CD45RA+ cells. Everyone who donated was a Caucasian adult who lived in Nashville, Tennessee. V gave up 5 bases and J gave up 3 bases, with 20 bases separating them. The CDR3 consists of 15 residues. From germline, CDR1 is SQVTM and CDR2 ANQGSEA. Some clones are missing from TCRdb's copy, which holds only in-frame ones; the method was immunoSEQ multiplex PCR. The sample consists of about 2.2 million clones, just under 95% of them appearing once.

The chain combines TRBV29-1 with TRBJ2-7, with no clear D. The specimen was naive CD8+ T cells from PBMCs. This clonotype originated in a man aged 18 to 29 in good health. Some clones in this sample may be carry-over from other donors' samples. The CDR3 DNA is TGCAGCGTTACCATGTCGGGTGGGGTACACTACGAGCAGTACTTC. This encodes CSVTMSGGVHYEQYF.